The 5 T cell receptor beta chains below come from one sample, sequenced in a study of identical twins. TCRdb re-called the 5' RACE reads with MiXCR, one entry per CDR3 protein. This table holds 700,000 or so distinct CDR3 sequences, less than 10% found once. These records were also assigned to another study, of yellow fever vaccine responses in identical twins.

Input material: PBMCs. The receptors originated from a woman in her late teens or twenties in good health.

This clonotype was counted at least ten times. The chain carries TRBV21-1 and TRBJ2-7; the table assigns TRBD2, which was not confirmed against the DNA. TRBV21-1 represents a pseudogene. CDR3 length: 17 residues. The DNA for the CDR3 is TGTGCCAGCAGCAGTGTGGTAATGACTAGCGGGAGCTACGAGCAGTACTTC. This sequence encodes CASSSVVMTSGSYEQYF.

Comments on this clonotype: At one boundary the junction diverges from the germline segment, which might be a read error. This chain connects TRBV12-3 or TRBV12-4 to TRBJ1-6, with 8 positions matching TRBD1. The CDR3 contains 14 residues. In DNA, the CDR3 is TGTGCCAGCAGTGTTACAGGGGGGAATTCACCCCTCGACTTT. Its translation is CASSVTGGNSPLDF.

This clonotype appeared a few times. The chain is built from TRBV7-2 and TRBJ2-7; 11 positions match TRBD2. V lost 5 bases, J lost 4 bases, and 7 bases stayed unmatched. The CDR3 spans 15 residues. Germline CDR1 SGHTA, CDR2 FQGNSA. The CDR3 loop is CASSPLAGVAYEQYF. As DNA, the CDR3 is TGTGCCAGCAGCCCACTAGCGGGAGTGGCGTACGAGCAGTACTTC.

The rearrangement uses TRBV6-1 and TRBJ2-7, with a possible D match to TRBD1 (5 bases). CDR1 MNHNS and CDR2 SASEGT come from the germline V gene. The CDR3 extends over 13 amino acids. V lost 6 bases and J lost 6, with 15 bases in between. In nucleotides, the CDR3 is TGTGCCAGCAGACCACAGGACGTACCCGAGCAGTACTTC. Amino acid sequence: CASRPQDVPEQYF.

This chain uses TRBV4-3 with TRBJ2-5; the match to TRBD2 covers 9 bases. CDR1 is LGHNA and CDR2 is YSLEER in the germline V gene. The J segment lost 4 bases and the V segment lost 1 base, leaving 4 bases of the junction unmatched. There are 15 residues in the CDR3. Here the CDR3 reads CASSQGSGRRETQYF. In DNA, the CDR3 is TGCGCCAGCAGCCAAGGTAGCGGGAGACGAGAGACCCAGTACTTC.